What follows are 32 T cell receptor beta chains derived from one specimen sequenced in a study of spatial heterogeneity in lung cancer. These TCRs' antigens remain unknown. Using its own MiXCR run on the 5' RACE reads, TCRdb lists one record per CDR3 protein. This repertoire shows about 7,900 distinct CDR3 sequences, roughly 7.5% found once; its top ten account for roughly a sixth. Findings of the study overall: Higher tumor mutation counts went along with higher counts of expanded intratumoral alpha and beta TCRs.

As for time point: sample taken at primary tumor resection. Sequences were derived from lung tumor tissue, sampled at surgery. The source of these receptors is a female donor with early-stage non-small cell lung cancer.

This clonotype was recorded many times. The size of this beta chain means little, since it is a stray read in a library made for alpha chains. The chain is built from TRBV27 and TRBJ1-4, with TRBD1 as a possible D gene (6 bases). Between the trimmed V and J ends, which lost 5 bases and 4 bases, there was a span of 14 bases. Germline CDR1 and CDR2: MNHEY and SMNVEV (reference sequence). The CDR3 runs 15 residues. The CDR3 DNA is TGTGCCAGCAGTGCCCGGCCGGGACATAATGAAAAACTGTTTTTT. Amino acids: CASSARPGHNEKLFF.

This clonotype was seen ten or more times. This beta chain is a stray read from a library made for alpha chains; its abundance is not meaningful. The chain joins TRBV7-9 to TRBJ2-7, with TRBD2 identical over 8 bases. The V gene's germline CDR1 is SEHNR and CDR2 FQNEAQ (reference sequence). J lost 7 bases, V lost 7 bases, and 15 bases had no gene match. The CDR3 covers 15 residues. This CDR3 is CASTRLSGGDGEQYF. CDR3 DNA sequence: TGTGCCAGCACCCGACTCAGCGGGGGCGATGGGGAGCAGTACTTC.

This clonotype has at least ten counts. This beta chain is an off-target read within a library intended for alpha chains, so its frequency means little. The gene calls are TRBV30 and TRBJ2-1; perhaps TRBD1 as D (5 bases). Deletions cut 0 bases from V and 10 bases from J, with 10 bases between. Per germline, CDR1 GTSNPN and CDR2 SVGIG (reference sequence). This CDR3 contains 12 residues. The CDR3 bases are TGTGCCTGGAGTGTACCAGGGCGCGAGCAGTTCTTC. Its protein is CAWSVPGREQFF.

This clonotype is deemed medium-sized. The library was prepared for alpha chains; this beta chain is a stray read, so its frequency means little. The chain carries TRBV29-1 and TRBJ1-1; D remains ambiguous. The ends were cut back, 7 bases at V and 1 base at J, with 13 bases in the middle. Germline CDR1 is SQVTM and CDR2 is ANQGSEA. The CDR3 spans 13 residues. CDR3 sequence reads: CSARPDGNTEAFF. The CDR3, as DNA: TGCAGCGCCCGACCGGACGGGAACACTGAAGCTTTCTTT.

This clonotype rates as medium-sized. This beta chain appears as a stray read in a library generated for alpha chains; its size is not informative. The V and J genes are TRBV2 and TRBJ2-6, with unresolved D. Trimming took 11 bases from V and 0 from J, leaving 11 bases between them. The CDR3 loop spans 14 amino acids. Per germline, CDR1 SNHLY and CDR2 FYNNEI. The CDR3 bases are TGTGCCCTTCGCCAGAGCTCTGGGGCCAACGTCCTGACTTTC. Residues: CALRQSSGANVLTF.

By frequency in the sample, this clonotype is large. This beta chain is a stray sequence in a library constructed for alpha chains; its clone size is not meaningful. The chain links TRBV3-1 to TRBJ2-5, with 7 bases fitting TRBD2. Germline CDR1 is LGHDT and CDR2 is YNNKEL (reference sequence). CDR3 length: 17 residues. V lost 1 base, J lost 0 bases, and 8 bases stayed unmatched. The CDR3 reads CASSQVTGGSNQETQYF. CDR3 nucleotide sequence: TGTGCCAGCAGCCAAGTTACAGGCGGGAGTAACCAAGAGACCCAGTACTTC.

Worth noting for this clonotype: This beta chain turned up in a library designed for alpha chains; as an off-target read, its abundance says little. The V call is TRBV20-1, the J call TRBJ2-1; 8 bases align to TRBD2. V lost 8 bases, J lost 2 bases, and 17 bases stayed unmatched. This CDR3 comprises 17 residues. CDR1 is DFQATT, CDR2 SNEGSKA, per germline (reference sequence). The CDR3 protein is CSIPGGLAGKTYNEQFF. CDR3 nucleotides: TGCAGTATCCCGGGCGGGCTAGCGGGTAAAACCTACAATGAGCAGTTCTTC.

Ten or more counts support this clonotype. This beta chain slipped into a library made for alpha chains as a stray read, so its size is not meaningful. The rearrangement links TRBV3-1 to TRBJ2-5; D is possibly TRBD2 (6 bases). V was shortened by 8 bases and J by 1 base, with 14 bases between the two germline ends. The CDR3 has 14 residues. Germline lookup yields CDR1 LGHDT and CDR2 YNNKEL (reference sequence). CDR3: CASLLLGGQETQYF. CDR3 nucleotides: TGTGCCAGCCTCCTCTTGGGGGGCCAAGAGACCCAGTACTTC.

Ten or more counts support this clonotype. In a library made to pick up alpha chains, this beta chain is a stray read with a size that means little. The genes are TRBV6-5 and TRBJ2-5; no reliable D call. Germline CDR1 MNHEY, CDR2 SVGAGI. CDR3 size: 13 residues. The V end was cut by 7 bases, the J end by 3 bases, with 12 bases between. The CDR3, as DNA: TGTGCCAGCAAAGACGGTCCTGAAGAGACCCAGTACTTC. Encoded protein: CASKDGPEETQYF.

This clonotype has at least ten counts. This beta chain is an off-target read within a library intended for alpha chains, so its frequency means little. The chain combines TRBV9 with TRBJ2-1; no firm D call. The germline V gene encodes CDR1 SGDLS and CDR2 YYNGEE. With 5 bases removed from V and 7 bases from J, the gap between germline ends came to 10 bases. This CDR3 contains 12 residues. The CDR3 region is CASRDVKNEQFF. As DNA, the CDR3 is TGTGCCAGCAGAGACGTGAAGAATGAGCAGTTCTTC.

This clonotype was seen more than once but under ten times. Because this beta chain is a stray read in a library intended to capture alpha chains, its abundance should not be given much weight. The CDR3 sequence is CASSPGAIGSYNEQFF. Written as DNA, the CDR3 is TGCGCCAGCAGCCCCGGGGCGATTGGATCCTACAATGAGCAGTTCTTC. The rearrangement joins TRBV5-1 to TRBJ2-1; TRBD1 or TRBD2 may be the D gene (5 bases each). V lost 4 bases to trimming and J lost 1 base, with 15 bases between them. CDR1 and CDR2 (germline): SGHRS, YFSETQ. The CDR3 extends over 16 amino acids.

This clonotype has a count of ten or more. The library was designed around alpha chains, so this beta chain is a stray read whose abundance carries little weight. This chain joins TRBV6-1 and TRBJ2-7; TRBD2 aligns across 8 bases. Per germline, CDR1 MNHNS and CDR2 SASEGT. V shed 2 bases, J shed 6 bases, and the junction held 9 bases outside the gene matches. The CDR3 runs 15 residues. The CDR3 DNA sequence: TGTGCCAGCAGTGAACAGATTGCGGGAGGCCCCGAGCAGTACTTC. Amino acid sequence: CASSEQIAGGPEQYF.

By share, this clonotype ranks as medium-sized. As an off-target read in a library built for alpha chains, this beta chain has a frequency of little significance. Here the CDR3 reads CASSLAYSGANVLTF. In nucleotides, the CDR3 is TGTGCCAGCAGCTTAGCGTACTCTGGGGCCAACGTCCTGACTTTC. The chain has TRBV7-8 and TRBJ2-6; D remains unclear. Germline-derived CDR1 and CDR2 are SGHVS and FQNEAQ. Trimming stripped 0 bases from V and 0 bases from J, with 3 bases between. This CDR3 comprises 15 residues.

This clonotype has at least ten counts. This beta chain came through as a stray read in a library set up for alpha chains, and its size says little. The genes are TRBV15 and TRBJ2-2; D is possibly TRBD1 or TRBD2 (5 bases each). The germline CDR1 and CDR2 sequences are LNHNV and YYDKDF (reference sequence). The V and J ends lost 5 bases and 4 bases respectively, with 17 bases between them. The CDR3 totals 16 residues. CDR3 sequence: CATSPGRGAGTGELFF. CDR3 nucleotide sequence: TGTGCCACCAGCCCGGGGAGAGGGGCGGGCACCGGGGAGCTGTTTTTT.

By share of the sample, this clonotype is medium-sized. A library made for alpha chains picked up this beta chain off target, so its size means little. The chain employs TRBV5-4 and TRBJ1-3; D not certain. This CDR3 has 13 amino acids. Per the germline V gene, CDR1 is SGHNT and CDR2 is YYREEE (reference sequence). The V and J ends lost 7 bases and 7 bases respectively, with 15 bases between them. The CDR3 spells CASGTTEHNTIYF. The CDR3 DNA sequence: TGTGCCAGCGGAACTACCGAACACAACACCATATATTTT.

This clonotype is medium-sized in the sample. Being off target in a library aimed at alpha chains, this beta chain has a size of little meaning. The chain has TRBV29-1 and TRBJ2-1; D is unclear. With 4 bases removed from V and 4 bases from J, the gap between germline ends came to 11 bases. Per germline, CDR1 SQVTM and CDR2 ANQGSEA. The CDR3 covers 13 residues. The CDR3 spells CSVVSVGYNEQFF. In DNA, the CDR3 is TGCAGCGTTGTATCAGTTGGGTACAATGAGCAGTTCTTC.

Remarks on this clonotype: This beta chain turned up in a library designed for alpha chains; as an off-target read, its abundance says little. V usage is TRBV30 and J usage is TRBJ1-2; D not certain. The germline V gene encodes CDR1 GTSNPN and CDR2 SVGIG (reference sequence). V lost 1 base, J lost 3 bases, and 9 bases lay in between. The CDR3 has 13 residues. CDR3 in amino acids: CAWSGASHYGYTF. The CDR3 nucleotides read TGTGCCTGGAGTGGAGCCAGTCACTATGGCTACACCTTC.

With respect to this clonotype: In a library made to pick up alpha chains, this beta chain is a stray read with a size that means little. The chain has TRBV3-1 and TRBJ1-2; TRBD1 agrees at 7 bases. The CDR3 extends over 15 amino acids. J lost 7 bases, V lost 4 bases, and 12 bases had no gene match. Looked up from germline, CDR1 is LGHDT and CDR2 is YNNKEL (reference sequence). The CDR3 region is CASSPRQGLGPGYTF. CDR3 in DNA: TGTGCCAGCAGCCCCAGACAGGGACTGGGTCCTGGCTACACCTTC.

This clonotype was detected ten times or more. A much larger clone lies one base from this, so it may be a read error. The library was designed around alpha chains, so this beta chain is a stray read whose abundance carries little weight. The CDR3 sequence: CASSSGTGGGEQFF. The CDR3 coding sequence is TGCGCCAGCAGCTCGGGGACAGGGGGCGGGGAGCAGTTCTTC. This chain uses TRBV5-1 with TRBJ2-1, with 12 bases identical to TRBD1. This CDR3 contains 14 residues. The germline V gene encodes CDR1 SGHRS and CDR2 YFSETQ. The junction had 5 bases not matched to a gene; V was cut back by 3 bases and J by 10 bases.

Sample share makes this clonotype medium-sized. Because this beta chain is a stray read in a library intended to capture alpha chains, its abundance should not be given much weight. This chain links TRBV20-1 with TRBJ2-7, with 7 bases fitting TRBD2. The CDR3 sequence is 12 residues long. Per germline, CDR1 DFQATT and CDR2 SNEGSKA (reference sequence). The J segment lost 6 bases and the V segment lost 5 bases, leaving 7 bases of the junction unmatched. CDR3 nucleotide sequence: TGCAGTGCTTGGCCGGGAGGTCCCGAGCAGTACTTC. This translates into CSAWPGGPEQYF.

This clonotype was detected many times. This beta chain is an off-target read within a library intended for alpha chains, so its frequency means little. The chain recombines TRBV29-1 with TRBJ2-3, with D tentatively TRBD2 (7 bases). The V end was cut by 3 bases, the J end by 4 bases, with 14 bases between. The CDR3 consists of 14 residues. Germline lookup yields CDR1 SQVTM and CDR2 ANQGSEA. The CDR3 is CSVERGGQADTQYF. DNA for the CDR3: TGCAGCGTTGAGAGGGGGGGGCAGGCAGATACGCAGTATTTT.

This clonotype was seen more than once but under ten times. The library was built for alpha chains, so this beta chain is an off-target read and its size means little. The rearrangement joins TRBV29-1 to TRBJ2-2; 10 bases map to TRBD1. The V gene's germline CDR1 is SQVTM and CDR2 ANQGSEA. The CDR3 totals 14 residues. V shed 6 bases, J shed 6 bases, and the junction held 7 bases outside the gene matches. This chain's CDR3 is CSVPGTGVSGELFF. CDR3 coding DNA: TGCAGCGTGCCCGGGACAGGGGTATCCGGGGAGCTGTTTTTT.

In regard to this clonotype: A read error may be the cause here, since a much bigger clone is one base away. A library made for alpha chains picked up this beta chain off target, so its size means little. The rearrangement links TRBV20-1 to TRBJ2-7, with TRBD2 matching over 10 bases. Germline V gives CDR1 DFQATT, CDR2 SNEGSKA (reference sequence). The CDR3 has 17 amino acids. Losses at the gene ends were 6 bases for V and 1 base for J; bases not matched to a gene: 15. The CDR3 DNA sequence: TGCAGTGCCAGTGGGGGGTCTAGCGGGAGTATGTCCTACGAGCAGTACTTC. It codes for CSASGGSSGSMSYEQYF.

This clonotype is termed medium-sized. A library made for alpha chains picked up this beta chain off target, so its size means little. The chain is built from TRBV28 and TRBJ2-7, with D tentatively TRBD1 (6 bases). The CDR3 consists of 16 residues. Trimming shortened V by 4 bases and J by 2 bases, and 18 bases separated the two germline ends. Germline V gives CDR1 MDHEN, CDR2 SYDVKM. For the CDR3, the DNA is TGTGCCAGCAGTTCCCCTTCGACAGGACTTACCTACGAGCAGTACTTC. The encoded protein is CASSSPSTGLTYEQYF. The complete variable domain, with remaining parts taken from reference TRBV28 and TRBJ2-7, reads DVKVTQSSRYLVKRTGEKVFLECVQDMDHENMFWYRQDPGLGLRLIYFSYDVKMKEKGDIPEGYSVSREKKERFSLILESASTNQTSMYLCASSSPSTGLTYEQYFGPGTRLTVT.

This clonotype was seen repeatedly, ten times or more. Found in a library prepared for alpha chains, this beta chain is an off-target read, and its abundance has little meaning. The chain uses TRBV7-2 and TRBJ2-2; maybe TRBD2 (6 bases). V lost 2 bases and J lost 6, with 13 bases in between. Per germline, CDR1 SGHTA and CDR2 FQGNSA. This CDR3 is built from 15 residues. The DNA of the CDR3 is TGTGCCAGCAGCTTAAGACCGGGGGAATCCGGGGAGCTGTTTTTT. Translating it yields CASSLRPGESGELFF.

This clonotype has a count of ten or more. Found in a library prepared for alpha chains, this beta chain is an off-target read, and its abundance has little meaning. The rearrangement links TRBV20-1 to TRBJ2-1, with D maybe TRBD2 (6 bases). Germline lookup yields CDR1 DFQATT and CDR2 SNEGSKA (reference sequence). CDR3 length: 14 amino acids. Trimming took off 4 bases at V and 3 bases at J, with 13 bases between the two ends. DNA of the CDR3: TGCAGTGCTATGGTAGCGGAGATCTACAATGAGCAGTTCTTC. This gives the protein CSAMVAEIYNEQFF.

This clonotype was seen a few times. A library prepared for alpha chains yielded this beta chain as an off-target read; its size is of little meaning. V is TRBV28 and J is TRBJ2-6; D might be TRBD1 or TRBD2, each matching 5 bases. Germline-derived CDR1 and CDR2 are MDHEN and SYDVKM. The CDR3 is 17 residues long. V gave up 0 bases and J gave up 0 bases, with 9 bases separating them. In DNA, the CDR3 is TGTGCCAGCAGTTTATGGGGGACGGACTCTGGGGCCAACGTCCTGACTTTC. It translates to CASSLWGTDSGANVLTF.

This clonotype was counted ten times or more. Within a library made for alpha chains, this beta chain is off target, and its count is uninformative. The chain combines TRBV27 with TRBJ2-3; a weak D match, TRBD1 (5 bases). V lost 3 bases to trimming and J lost 2 bases, with 9 bases between them. The germline CDR1 and CDR2 sequences are MNHEY and SMNVEV (reference sequence). This CDR3 spans 14 amino acids. CDR3 DNA: TGTGCCAGCAGTTTTTGGGGCGTCACAGATACGCAGTATTTT. Its translation: CASSFWGVTDTQYF.

By sample share, this clonotype is large. Within a library made for alpha chains, this beta chain is off target, and its count is uninformative. The chain's CDR3 is CASSQSDRENQPQHF. CDR3 sequence (DNA): TGTGCCAGCAGCCAGAGCGACAGGGAAAATCAGCCCCAGCATTTT. The rearrangement uses TRBV7-9 and TRBJ1-5, with 7 bases matching TRBD1. The CDR3 has 15 amino acids. Germline CDR1 reads SEHNR; CDR2 reads FQNEAQ (reference sequence). V shed 5 bases, J shed 4 bases, and the junction held 8 bases outside the gene matches.

This clonotype was seen repeatedly, ten times or more. Found in a library prepared for alpha chains, this beta chain is an off-target read, and its abundance has little meaning. The rearrangement uses TRBV5-1 and TRBJ2-2; TRBD2 agrees at 9 bases. After removal of 4 bases from V and 2 bases from J, the junction contained 9 bases not matched to a gene. CDR1 SGHRS and CDR2 YFSETQ come from the germline V gene. CDR3 length equals 17 residues. The CDR3 here is CASSGSTSGVNTGELFF. DNA for the CDR3: TGCGCCAGCAGCGGATCGACTAGCGGAGTTAACACCGGGGAGCTGTTTTTT.

This clonotype has at least ten counts. This beta chain was picked up by a library intended for alpha chains and is off target, so its count carries little meaning. V is TRBV28 and J is TRBJ2-4; 8 positions match TRBD2. Germline assignment: CDR1 MDHEN and CDR2 SYDVKM. This CDR3 spans 14 amino acids. J gave up 13 bases and V 3 bases, and 11 bases lay outside the gene matches. CDR3: CASSFHGGSGIQYF. In DNA, the CDR3 is TGTGCCAGCAGTTTCCACGGAGGTAGCGGGATACAGTACTTC. Using reference TRBV28 and TRBJ2-4 for the parts outside the CDR3, the full variable domain is DVKVTQSSRYLVKRTGEKVFLECVQDMDHENMFWYRQDPGLGLRLIYFSYDVKMKEKGDIPEGYSVSREKKERFSLILESASTNQTSMYLCASSFHGGSGIQYFGAGTRLSVL.

This clonotype has at least ten counts. Found in a library prepared for alpha chains, this beta chain is an off-target read, and its abundance has little meaning. The rearrangement links TRBV5-4 to TRBJ2-5; 10 nucleotides agree with TRBD2. In germline, CDR1 is SGHNT, CDR2 YYREEE (reference sequence). This CDR3 spans 16 amino acids. V shed 1 base, J shed 0 bases, and the junction held 3 bases outside the gene matches. DNA for the CDR3: TGTGCCAGCAGCTTGCCTAGCGGGAGAAACCAAGAGACCCAGTACTTC. Amino acids: CASSLPSGRNQETQYF.